These T cell receptor beta chains were read from a single sample in a study of early stage breast cancer tumors. Assay used: immunoSEQ multiplex PCR; TCRdb lists only in-frame clones, some missing. The sample yields 5,000 or so clones, 70% seen once. Sequenced sample: normal breast tissue next to the tumor. These receptor sequences come from a person aged 55 to 70 with breast cancer. Each CDR3 is given with its conserved first and last residue. A D gene is named only where the DNA matches it firmly. Expanded clones get a size class; other rows say once, few or many, or leave the size out.

TRBJ2-7 | 15 | TRBV28 | . | . | TGTGCCAGCAGTTTGGGGGGGACAACACCCTACGAGCAGTACTTC | CASSLGGTTPYEQYF
TRBJ2-5 | 13 | TRBV25-1 | once | . | TGTGCCAGCAGCCGGGACCCCTTGGAGACCCAGTACTTC | CASSRDPLETQYF
TRBJ2-2 | 15 | TRBV4-3 | . | . | TGCGCCAGCAGCCAGGATACGACTGACACCGGGGAGCTGTTTTTT | CASSQDTTDTGELFF
TRBJ1-4 | 12 | TRBV7-9 | few | . | TGTGCCAGCAGCTTAGCGAGCAGGGCGCTGTTTTTT | CASSLASRALFF
TRBJ2-3 | 17 | TRBV6-1 | . | . | TGTGCCAGCAGTGCCGGAACGACAGCCGGTCGCGCAGATACGCAGTATTTT | CASSAGTTAGRADTQYF
TRBJ2-7 | 13 | TRBV5-1 | . | . | TGCGCCAGCAGCCAGGGACATTCCTACGAGCAGTACTTC | CASSQGHSYEQYF
TRBJ1-5 | 14 | TRBV2 | . | . | TGTGCCAGCAGTCCATCGGGGGTTGATCAGCCCCAGCATTTT | CASSPSGVDQPQHF
TRBJ1-4 | 14 | TRBV7-9 | . | . | TGTGCCAGCAGCATCCAAAATGTTGGGGAAAAACTGTTTTTT | CASSIQNVGEKLFF
TRBJ2-6 | 18 | TRBV21-1 | . | . | TGTGCCAGCAGCAAAGAGGGTGGACAAGGGTCGGGGGCCAACGTCCTGACTTTC | CASSKEGGQGSGANVLTF
TRBJ2-5 | 13 | TRBV18 | . | . | TGTGCCAGCCAACCGGGGTCCCAAGAGACCCAGTACTTC | CASQPGSQETQYF
TRBJ2-3 | 15 | TRBV2 | . | TRBD2 | TGTGCCAGCAGAGTCAAGCGGGGTAGCACAGATACGCAGTATTTT | CASRVKRGSTDTQYF
TRBJ1-2 | 12 | TRBV2 | . | . | TGTGCCAGCAAAGACCGGGGCTATGGCTACACCTTC | CASKDRGYGYTF